Below, 20 T cell receptor beta chains from the same sample are listed, as sequenced in a study of tumor-infiltrating lymphocytes in glioblastoma multiforme. Multiple V-beta primers and a C-beta primer amplified TCRB from RNA. MiXCR was run by TCRdb on the multiplex PCR reads, yielding one entry per CDR3 protein. The table shows nearly 20,000 distinct CDR3 sequences, with 65% to 80% occurring only once. Sequenced material: peripheral blood. The receptors here all came from a male donor with glioblastoma.

This clonotype was found a few times. This rearrangement joins TRBV19 to TRBJ2-1; tentative D call: TRBD1 (5 bases). There are 14 residues in the CDR3. V was cut by 7 bases and J by 4 bases, with 14 bases left in between. Germline CDR1 and CDR2: LNHDA and SQIVND (reference sequence). CDR3 in amino acids: CASKGPTAYNEQFF. DNA of the CDR3: TGTGCCAGTAAGGGGCCGACAGCTTACAATGAGCAGTTCTTC.

This clonotype was counted between two and nine times. This chain links TRBV28 with TRBJ2-1, with 8 bases that match TRBD2. CDR3 size: 16 residues. V dropped 6 bases and J dropped 1; count of bases not matched to a gene: 8. The germline V gene encodes CDR1 MDHEN and CDR2 SYDVKM. DNA for the CDR3: TGTGCCAGCAGGGGTAGCGGGGCCCTTTCCTACAATGAGCAGTTCTTC. Its translation: CASRGSGALSYNEQFF.

This clonotype was detected only once. The chain combines TRBV20-1 with TRBJ2-5; 7 positions match TRBD1. CDR3 length equals 13 residues. Germline loops: CDR1 DFQATT, CDR2 SNEGSKA (reference sequence). V lost 8 bases, J lost 9 bases, and 15 bases stayed unmatched. The CDR3 bases are TGCAGTTTGACGACAGGGCTCCTTAGGGCCCAGTACTTC. Translation gives CSLTTGLLRAQYF.

For this clonotype: This sequence may be a read error, since a much larger clone differs from it by one base. The chain has TRBV7-3 and TRBJ2-1; 14 bases are a match to TRBD2. The V and J ends lost 5 bases and 9 bases, in that order; junction bases with no gene match: 3. Per germline, CDR1 SGHTA and CDR2 FQGTGA. The CDR3 contains 14 residues. CDR3 nucleotide sequence: TGTGCCAGCAGCGCGGGACTAGCGGGAGCTGAGCAGTTCTTC. Translated: CASSAGLAGAEQFF.

In this sample, this clonotype turned up once. The V gene is TRBV20-1, the J gene TRBJ1-1, with D uncertain. The V gene lost 4 bases and the J gene lost 1 base, with 13 bases spanning the gap. The CDR3 spans 14 residues. Germline lookup yields CDR1 DFQATT and CDR2 SNEGSKA (reference sequence). CDR3 coding DNA: TGCAGTGCTAAAAGACAAAGATCGAACACTGAAGCTTTCTTT. Translation: CSAKRQRSNTEAFF.

With regard to this clonotype: A much larger clone differs from this one at a single base, so this may be a read error. V gene TRBV4-3 combines with J gene TRBJ1-4, with no clear D. Germline V lookup: CDR1 LGHNA, CDR2 YSLEER. The CDR3 covers 15 residues. CDR3 coding DNA: TGCGCCAGCAGCCATTCAACAGCGAGTAATGGAAAACTGTTTTTT. Its translation: CASSHSTASNGKLFF.

With respect to this clonotype: One end of the junction does not line up with germline, which may come from a read error. This chain connects TRBV29-1 to TRBJ2-5, with D tentatively TRBD1 or TRBD2 (5 bases each). This CDR3 has 13 amino acids. Per germline, CDR1 SQVTM and CDR2 ANQGSEA. For the CDR3, the DNA is TGCAGCGTTGATGGGGGTTACCAAGAGACCCAGCACTTC. Translating gives CSVDGGYQETQHF.

This clonotype is labeled large. The chain is built from TRBV11-1 and TRBJ2-7; D is possibly TRBD1 (6 bases). The CDR3 loop spans 13 amino acids. Germline V gives CDR1 SGHAT, CDR2 FQDESV (reference sequence). V was shortened by 7 bases and J by 4 bases, with 14 bases between the two germline ends. CDR3 coding DNA: TGTGCCAGCACCCTGGATCAGGGGTACGAGCAGTACTTC. Residues: CASTLDQGYEQYF.

This clonotype was picked up many times. This chain uses TRBV20-1 with TRBJ2-5; D is tentatively TRBD1 or TRBD2 (5 bases each). V lost 0 bases, J lost 4 bases, and 12 bases lay in between. CDR1 and CDR2 (germline): DFQATT, SNEGSKA (reference sequence). The CDR3 length is 14 residues. This CDR3 is CSARDSGRRETQYF. The CDR3 nucleotides read TGCAGTGCTAGAGACTCGGGACGGCGAGAGACCCAGTACTTC.

The genes are TRBV6-1 and TRBJ1-2; D unclear. The CDR3 has 13 amino acids. CDR1 is MNHNS and CDR2 is SASEGT in the germline V gene. Between the trimmed V and J ends, which lost 6 bases and 8 bases, there was a span of 16 bases. The CDR3 DNA reads TGTGCCAGCAGCATCGACGTCTCCAAGGGCTACACCTTC. Translated, it gives CASSIDVSKGYTF.

Regarding this clonotype: The germline gene is not matched at one end of the junction; a read error may be the cause. The chain links TRBV11-2 to TRBJ2-1, with 13 bases that match TRBD2. This CDR3 is built from 14 residues. Germline V gene lookup returns CDR1 SGHAT and CDR2 FQNNGV. CDR3 in DNA: TGTGTCAGCAGAACTAGCGGGAGGGTAGGGGAGCAGTTCTTC. Translation gives CVSRTSGRVGEQFF.

The V and J genes are TRBV12-3 or TRBV12-4 and TRBJ2-2; D perhaps matches TRBD1 (5 bases). The CDR3 is 12 amino acids. V was shortened by 4 bases and J by 7 bases, with 7 bases between the two germline ends. Here the CDR3 DNA reads TGTGCCAGCAGTTATAGGGGCGGGGAGCTGTTTTTT. It translates to CASSYRGGELFF.

The CDR3 DNA reads as TGTGCCAGCAGTCGTATGCAGATTGGTGCAGAGGGCCGCTTCGAGCAGTACTTC. It codes for CASSRMQIGAEGRFEQYF. V usage is TRBV6-8 and J usage is TRBJ2-7, with D perhaps matching TRBD2 (5 bases). V gave up 5 bases and J gave up 6 bases, with 29 bases separating them. The CDR3 totals 18 residues. Germline lookup yields CDR1 MNHGY and CDR2 SAAAGT.

This clonotype appeared many times. V and J are TRBV11-1 and TRBJ2-1; D possibly matches TRBD1 or TRBD2 (5 bases each). Trimming took 4 bases from V and 0 from J, leaving 13 bases between them. The CDR3 contains 16 residues. CDR1 is SGHAT and CDR2 is FQDESV in the germline V gene (reference sequence). CDR3 bases: TGTGCCAGCAGCTGGGGGACGGAAAGCTCCTACAATGAGCAGTTCTTC. Translation gives CASSWGTESSYNEQFF.

This clonotype was observed a few times. This sequence joins TRBV11-2 and TRBJ2-3; 14 bases are shared with TRBD2. The CDR3 has 16 residues. Germline-derived CDR1 and CDR2 are SGHAT and FQNNGV. With 5 bases clipped from V and 5 bases from J, the junction kept 6 bases outside the gene matches. This CDR3 reads CASSDGTSGSGDTQYF. Here the CDR3 DNA reads TGTGCCAGCAGCGACGGGACTAGCGGGAGCGGAGATACGCAGTATTTT.

The rearrangement joins TRBV12-3 or TRBV12-4 to TRBJ2-7; 11 bases line up with TRBD2. V lost 9 bases, J lost 4 bases, and 14 bases stayed unmatched. CDR3 length: 16 residues. The CDR3 spells CARYLLSGLAEYEQYF. The CDR3 DNA is TGTGCCAGATATTTACTCTCGGGACTAGCGGAATACGAGCAGTACTTC.

Points on this clonotype: A read error may explain this, as a much larger clone is one base away. The chain couples TRBV5-1 to TRBJ2-3; either TRBD1 or TRBD2 may fit D (5 bases each). Trimming pared 4 bases from V and 1 base from J, leaving 10 bases between. This CDR3 region has 14 residues. Germline values: CDR1 SGHRS, CDR2 YFSETQ. CDR3 in DNA: TGCGCCAGCAGCCCGGGACGACGCACAGATACGCAGTATTTT. This encodes CASSPGRRTDTQYF.

The chain joins TRBV20-1 to TRBJ2-1; tentatively, D is TRBD2 (6 bases). Trimming took 4 bases from V and 1 from J, leaving 11 bases between them. Germline assignment: CDR1 DFQATT and CDR2 SNEGSKA (reference sequence). This CDR3 contains 14 residues. CDR3 bases: TGCAGTGCTATACCCGGGACTTCCTACAATGAGCAGTTCTTC. Protein product: CSAIPGTSYNEQFF.

This clonotype is a singleton in its sample. The chain recombines TRBV11-2 with TRBJ2-3, with D unresolved. This CDR3 is built from 17 residues. Germline V gene data show CDR1 as SGHAT and CDR2 as FQNNGV. V was trimmed by 0 bases and J by 3 bases, leaving 16 bases between them. The CDR3 here is CASSLDPANTRTDTQYF. The DNA for the CDR3 is TGTGCCAGCAGCTTAGATCCTGCGAACACCAGGACAGATACGCAGTATTTT.

The chain recombines TRBV29-1 with TRBJ2-1; TRBD2 aligns across 8 bases. Germline V gene sequence: CDR1 SQVTM, CDR2 ANQGSEA. The length of the CDR3 is 17 residues. V lost 1 base, J lost 2 bases, and 10 bases stayed unmatched. In DNA form, the CDR3 reads TGCAGCGTTGAAGGGCAGCGGGGGATGGGGGCCTACAATGAGCAGTTCTTC. This encodes CSVEGQRGMGAYNEQFF.